The 14 T cell receptor beta chains below all came from one sample that was sequenced in a study of T cell responses to AZD1222 COVID-19 vaccine. Using immunoSEQ multiplex PCR, the repertoire was profiled, and TCRdb retains in-frame clones only, with some absent. The table lists some 100,000 clones, roughly 86% of them singletons. Sequenced material: peripheral blood, taken 28 days after the second AZD1222 dose. These receptors came from an adult who received the AZD1222 COVID-19 vaccine.

The V gene is TRBV7-5, the J gene TRBJ2-7; TRBD1, as called in the table, went unchecked against the DNA. TRBV7-5 is a pseudogene. The CDR3 extends over 15 amino acids. CDR3 loop: CARSLSGQPPDEQYF. CDR3 sequence (DNA): TGTGCCAGAAGCTTATCTGGACAGCCTCCGGACGAGCAGTACTTC.

The J gene is TRBJ2-1, the V gene TRBV7-3; D is possibly TRBD1 (5 bases). Germline V gene sequence: CDR1 SGHTA, CDR2 FQGTGA. This CDR3 region has 16 residues. Trimming pared 5 bases from V and 2 bases from J, leaving 16 bases between. CDR3 DNA: TGTGCCAGCAGCGTGACAGTCTCAACCCCCTACAATGAGCAGTTCTTC. The encoded protein is CASSVTVSTPYNEQFF.

The count of this clone is one. The rearrangement uses TRBV29-1 and TRBJ2-1; weak D call: TRBD1 (6 bases). The CDR3 covers 16 residues. V gave up 6 bases and J gave up 1 base, with 19 bases separating them. Germline CDR1 SQVTM, CDR2 ANQGSEA. CDR3 nucleotide sequence: TGCAGCGTAAGACAGGTCCCATCGTTTTCCTACAATGAGCAGTTCTTC. Its translation: CSVRQVPSFSYNEQFF.

This sequence joins TRBV9 and TRBJ2-7, with 7 bases matching TRBD1. J lost 5 bases, V lost 0 bases, and 2 bases had no gene match. The CDR3 spans 13 residues. Germline CDR1 SGDLS, CDR2 YYNGEE. This CDR3 is CASSVGGGDEQYF. CDR3 nucleotide sequence: TGTGCCAGCAGCGTAGGAGGGGGCGACGAGCAGTACTTC.

The chain joins TRBV27 to TRBJ1-3; the D gene is possibly TRBD1 (5 bases). The germline V gene has CDR1 MNHEY and CDR2 SMNVEV (reference sequence). The germline V and J ends were trimmed by 6 bases and 2 bases, with 11 bases remaining between them. This CDR3 has 14 amino acids. The CDR3 here is CASRQGWPGNTIYF. The CDR3 nucleotides read TGTGCCAGCAGGCAGGGTTGGCCTGGAAACACCATATATTTT.

This chain connects TRBV7-3 to TRBJ2-2; TRBD1 matches 8 bases. This CDR3 comprises 16 residues. Germline CDR1 and CDR2: SGHTA and FQGTGA. After removal of 1 base from V and 5 bases from J, the junction contained 6 bases not matched to a gene. The CDR3 nucleotides are TGTGCCAGCAGCTTAATGGACAGGGCCTTGACCGGGGAGCTGTTTTTT. Protein: CASSLMDRALTGELFF. The full variable domain, rest sourced from reference TRBV7-3 and TRBJ2-2, is GAGVSQTPSNKVTEKGKYVELRCDPISGHTALYWYRQSLGQGPEFLIYFQGTGAADDSGLPNDRFFAVRPEGSVSTLKIQRTERGDSAVYLCASSLMDRALTGELFFGEGSRLTVL.

CDR3 DNA sequence: TGCGCCAGCGGGACCGCGAATTCACCCCTCCACTTT. This encodes CASGTANSPLHF. This chain uses TRBV4-1 with TRBJ1-6, with a possible D match to TRBD1 (5 bases). Trimming stripped 8 bases from V and 7 bases from J, with 9 bases between. CDR3 length: 12 residues. Germline loops: CDR1 MGHRA, CDR2 YSYEKL.

The chain joins TRBV5-4 to TRBJ2-3; D uncertain. Germline V gene lookup returns CDR1 SGHNT and CDR2 YYREEE (reference sequence). This CDR3 has 13 residues. Trimming stripped 6 bases from V and 1 base from J, with 9 bases between. CDR3 bases: TGTGCCAGCATGCTTGAGGGCACAGATACGCAGTATTTT. It codes for CASMLEGTDTQYF.

This clone was counted a single time. V usage is TRBV29-1 and J usage is TRBJ1-1; D is unresolved. Looked up from germline, CDR1 is SQVTM and CDR2 is ANQGSEA. Trimming shortened V by 8 bases and J by 1 base, and 11 bases separated the two germline ends. The CDR3 sequence is 12 residues long. CDR3 residues: CSTIAGNTEAFF. The DNA of the CDR3 is TGCAGCACTATAGCGGGGAACACTGAAGCTTTCTTT.

The rearrangement uses TRBV12-3 or TRBV12-4 and TRBJ1-2; no clear D gene. CDR3 length: 13 amino acids. Trimming removed 3 bases at V and 6 bases at J, with 11 bases between. The CDR3 bases are TGTGCCAGCAGTTTTGTTCCCCGCGATGGCTACACCTTC. Protein: CASSFVPRDGYTF.

The count of this clone is one. The chain is built from TRBV18 and TRBJ1-1; D gene unclear. The V end was cut by 3 bases, the J end by 2 bases, with 16 bases between. There are 16 residues in the CDR3. Germline-derived CDR1 and CDR2 are KGHSH and LQKENI. CDR3 in amino acids: CASSPQLAEANTEAFF. The DNA of the CDR3 is TGTGCCAGCTCACCCCAGCTGGCGGAGGCCAACACTGAAGCTTTCTTT. Together with reference TRBV18 and TRBJ1-1, the CDR3 gives the full variable domain: NAGVMQNPRHLVRRRGQEARLRCSPMKGHSHVYWYRQLPEEGLKFMVYLQKENIIDESGMPKERFSAEFPKEGPSILRIQQVVRGDSAAYFCASSPQLAEANTEAFFGQGTRLTVV.

V is TRBV6-2 or TRBV6-3 and J is TRBJ2-1; 7 bases match TRBD2. The CDR3 spans 14 residues. CDR1 is MNHEY, CDR2 SVGEGT, per germline. Trimming took 2 bases from V and 10 from J; bases not matched to a gene: 8. CDR3 residues: CASSYPWLGGEQFF. Here the CDR3 DNA reads TGTGCCAGCAGTTACCCCTGGCTGGGAGGGGAGCAGTTCTTC.

The V gene is TRBV3-1 (or the pseudogene TRBV3-2), the J gene TRBJ2-7; TRBD2 is a possible D gene (5 bases). Germline V CDR1 and CDR2: LGHDT, YNNKEL (reference sequence). V was cut by 0 bases and J by 6 bases, with 12 bases left in between. CDR3 size: 14 residues. DNA for the CDR3: TGTGCCAGCAGCCAAGAGGCGACTATGGGCGAGCAGTACTTC. Its translation is CASSQEATMGEQYF.

The chain combines TRBV29-1 with TRBJ2-3, with D perhaps assigned TRBD1 or TRBD2 (5 bases each). V lost 8 bases and J lost 3, with 15 bases in between. Germline lookup yields CDR1 SQVTM and CDR2 ANQGSEA. This CDR3 comprises 13 residues. DNA of the CDR3: TGCAGCTCTCGGGGCCCTTCGACAGATACGCAGTATTTT. It encodes CSSRGPSTDTQYF.